What follows are 16 T cell receptor beta chains derived from one specimen sequenced in a study of breast tumors, draining lymph nodes, adjacent tissues. From the multiplex PCR reads, TCRdb called clonotypes with MiXCR, one entry per CDR3 protein. Of 120,000 to 150,000 distinct CDR3 sequences listed, around a third are singletons. Breast cancer patients provided tissue from their axillary draining lymph nodes. Material for sequencing was axillary lymph node tissue. These receptors came from a female donor with breast cancer. Some clones in this sample may be carry-over from other donors' samples.

In this sample, this clonotype turned up many times. A much bigger clone sits one base away, suggesting this may be a read error. The chain links TRBV7-2 to TRBJ2-5; D may correspond to TRBD1 or TRBD2 (5 bases each). Germline CDR1 reads SGHTA; CDR2 reads FQGNSA. This CDR3 comprises 15 residues. DNA of the CDR3: TGTGCCAGCAGCTCGCAAGCTGGAGTAGGGGAGACCCAGCACTTC. Translation: CASSSQAGVGETQHF.

The chain couples TRBV20-1 to TRBJ1-6, with TRBD1 as a possible D gene (5 bases). This CDR3 comprises 15 residues. CDR1 and CDR2 from the germline V gene are DFQATT and SNEGSKA (reference sequence). V was shortened by 3 bases and J by 10 bases, with 19 bases between the two germline ends. The CDR3 is CSARTSGRGRSPLHF. The CDR3 DNA follows: TGCAGTGCTAGGACTAGCGGGAGGGGAAGGTCACCCCTCCACTTT.

Remarks on this clonotype: A much larger clone is a single base away; this may be a read error. V gene TRBV7-2 combines with J gene TRBJ2-1, with 10 bases identical to TRBD2. This CDR3 comprises 18 residues. The V segment lost 7 bases and the J segment 9 bases; nucleotides outside the gene matches: 21. The germline V gene encodes CDR1 SGHTA and CDR2 FQGNSA. The CDR3 DNA is TGTGCCAGCAACCTTCCCCTCTCTAGAGCGGGGGGGCCGGGTGAGCAGTTCTTC. Translating it yields CASNLPLSRAGGPGEQFF.

This clonotype was observed a handful of times. The J gene is TRBJ2-2, the V gene TRBV6-1; D is possibly TRBD1 (5 bases). V was pared by 6 bases and J by 6 bases, with 14 bases between. The CDR3 sequence is 14 residues long. CDR1 is MNHNS, CDR2 SASEGT, per germline. The CDR3 DNA reads as TGTGCCAGCAGCCCCGCACCGACAGCCGGGGAGCTGTTTTTT. Encoded protein: CASSPAPTAGELFF.

This clonotype came up many times. The gene calls are TRBV5-1 and TRBJ2-5; 7 nucleotides line up with TRBD1. CDR1 and CDR2 (germline): SGHRS, YFSETQ. CDR3 length: 14 amino acids. The V gene end was trimmed by 3 bases and the J gene end by 4 bases; junction bases not matched to a gene: 6. The CDR3 spells CASSWDSLGETQYF. The CDR3 coding sequence is TGCGCCAGCAGCTGGGACAGCCTGGGAGAGACCCAGTACTTC.

In this sample, this clonotype turned up many times. V and J are TRBV7-8 and TRBJ2-7; maybe TRBD1 (5 bases). V was clipped by 7 bases and J by 6 bases, with 16 bases between them. Germline V lookup: CDR1 SGHVS, CDR2 FQNEAQ. This CDR3 is 13 amino acids long. The CDR3 here is CASTRVQGAEQYF. The CDR3, as DNA: TGTGCCAGCACCCGAGTGCAGGGCGCCGAGCAGTACTTC.

A note on this clonotype: One junction end disagrees with the germline gene, perhaps due to a read error. The chain combines TRBV11-2 with TRBJ2-5, with 8 nucleotides matching TRBD1. Per the germline V gene, CDR1 is SGHAT and CDR2 is FQNNGV. This CDR3 spans 15 amino acids. This chain's CDR3 is CASSFRDRPLETQHF. CDR3 nucleotide sequence: TGCGCCAGCAGCTTCCGGGACAGGCCTCTAGAGACCCAGCACTTC.

This clonotype was seen at least ten times. CDR3 protein: CSASLWDDTQYF. CDR3 nucleotide sequence: TGCAGTGCTAGTCTCTGGGACGATACGCAGTATTTT. This chain connects TRBV20-1 to TRBJ2-3, with D perhaps assigned TRBD1 or TRBD2 (5 bases each). Germline V CDR1 and CDR2: DFQATT, SNEGSKA (reference sequence). The CDR3 covers 12 residues. V was trimmed by 3 bases and J by 6 bases, leaving 10 bases between them.

This clonotype has at least ten counts. The chain carries TRBV9 and TRBJ1-2; no clear D gene. CDR3 length equals 13 residues. The V gene's germline CDR1 is SGDLS and CDR2 YYNGEE. Trimming stripped 3 bases from V and 3 bases from J, with 9 bases between. The CDR3 loop reads CASSAGDDYGYTF. CDR3 sequence (DNA): TGTGCCAGCAGCGCCGGAGATGACTATGGCTACACCTTC. The full variable domain, with the rest looked up from reference TRBV9 and TRBJ1-2, is DSGVTQTPKHLITATGQRVTLRCSPRSGDLSVYWYQQSLDQGLQFLIQYYNGEERAKGNILERFSAQQFPDLHSELNLSSLELGDSALYFCASSAGDDYGYTFGSGTRLTVV.

In this sample, this clonotype turned up many times. The chain's CDR3 is CASSNRQGGRDTQYF. As DNA, the CDR3 is TGTGCCAGCAGCAACCGACAGGGGGGTAGAGATACGCAGTATTTT. The rearrangement links TRBV7-2 to TRBJ2-3; 9 nucleotides match TRBD1. The CDR3 loop spans 15 amino acids. The germline CDR1 and CDR2 sequences are SGHTA and FQGNSA. The V and J ends lost 5 bases and 5 bases, in that order; junction bases with no gene match: 8.

In the case of this clonotype: A single base separates this from a much larger clone, so it may be a read error. The chain carries TRBV20-1 and TRBJ2-1, with D perhaps TRBD2 (6 bases). Germline V CDR1 and CDR2: DFQATT, SNEGSKA (reference sequence). This CDR3 has 15 residues. The germline V and J ends were trimmed by 5 bases and 6 bases, with 20 bases remaining between them. The CDR3 DNA reads TGCAGTGCTTGGGCGGCGGGAACTAGCTCCAATGAGCAGTTCTTC. As protein: CSAWAAGTSSNEQFF.

The table lists this clonotype with many counts. This chain links TRBV12-5 with TRBJ2-1, with no clear D. CDR1 and CDR2 (germline): LGHNT, FRNRAP. The CDR3 has 14 residues. Trimming cost V 0 bases and J 6 bases, with 9 bases left between them. CDR3: CASGLVTVVNEQFF. The CDR3 region has the DNA TGTGCTAGTGGTTTGGTAACCGTCGTCAATGAGCAGTTCTTC.

In this sample, this clonotype turned up many times. The gene calls are TRBV20-1 and TRBJ1-2, with a weak D call TRBD1 (5 bases). This CDR3 is built from 11 residues. Trimming cost V 7 bases and J 1 base, with 7 bases left between them. Germline V lookup: CDR1 DFQATT, CDR2 SNEGSKA (reference sequence). This CDR3 is CSGGINYGYTF. The CDR3, as DNA: TGCAGTGGGGGGATTAACTATGGCTACACCTTC.

The V call is TRBV20-1, the J call TRBJ2-3, with 12 nucleotides matching TRBD2. The ends lost 5 bases at V and 1 base at J; junction bases unmatched: 4. CDR3 length: 15 amino acids. Per the germline V gene, CDR1 is DFQATT and CDR2 is SNEGSKA (reference sequence). This chain's CDR3 is CSAGRLAGGTDTQYF. The CDR3 DNA follows: TGCAGTGCTGGACGACTAGCGGGGGGCACAGATACGCAGTATTTT.

The table lists this clonotype with many counts. The rearrangement links TRBV7-2 to TRBJ2-3; TRBD2 matches 15 bases. The CDR3 runs 21 residues. V lost 1 base to trimming and J lost 1 base; unmatched junction nucleotides: 12. Per germline, CDR1 SGHTA and CDR2 FQGNSA. For the CDR3, the DNA is TGTGCCAGCAGCTTAGGAGCCTGGCCGGGACTAGCGGGGGGCCGCACAGATACGCAGTATTTT. This encodes CASSLGAWPGLAGGRTDTQYF.

This clonotype was counted many times. The chain combines TRBV5-8 with TRBJ2-7; no definite D call. This CDR3 is built from 14 residues. Germline V gene data show CDR1 as SGHTS and CDR2 as YDEGEE. Trimming removed 4 bases at V and 0 bases at J, with 11 bases between. DNA for the CDR3: TGTGCCAGCAGCCGCCGACTGCGCTCCTACGAGCAGTACGTC. Protein product: CASSRRLRSYEQYV.